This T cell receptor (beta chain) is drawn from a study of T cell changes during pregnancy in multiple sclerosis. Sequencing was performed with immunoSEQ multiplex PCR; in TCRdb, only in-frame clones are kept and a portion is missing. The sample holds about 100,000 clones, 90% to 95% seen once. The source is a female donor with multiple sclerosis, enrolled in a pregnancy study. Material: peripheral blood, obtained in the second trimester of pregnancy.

CDR3 sequence: CASSFGGMADTQYF. The CDR3 DNA sequence: TGCGCCAGCAGCTTCGGGGGAATGGCAGATACGCAGTATTTT. The rearrangement joins TRBV5-1 to TRBJ2-3; D possibly corresponds to TRBD2 (6 bases). Trimming left V 2 bases short and J 4 bases short, with 11 bases between. Germline CDR1 is SGHRS and CDR2 is YFSETQ. The CDR3 totals 14 residues.